This paragraph covers one TCR beta chain sequence. This record belongs to a study of T-cell reconstitution after alpha-beta-depleted transplantation in children. The authors prepared the TCRbeta library with unique molecular identifiers. Via MiXCR, TCRdb re-called the PCR reads, giving one row per CDR3 protein. The data show around 71,000 distinct CDR3 sequences, 7.3% seen once. CDR3 size: 13 residues. Trimming left V 11 bases short and J 1 base short, with 14 bases between. Germline V gene lookup returns CDR1 MRHNA and CDR2 SNTAGT. The rearrangement uses TRBV6-4 and TRBJ2-5, with D perhaps matching TRBD1 (6 bases). This material consisted of PBMCs from the stem cell graft donor, taken from the stem cell graft. The receptor's source is a human donor who donated a stem cell graft to a child with acute lymphoblastic leukemia. CDR3 DNA sequence: TGTGCCTCCAGTGACAGGTTCCAAGAGACCCAGTACTTC. Translated: CASSDRFQETQYF.